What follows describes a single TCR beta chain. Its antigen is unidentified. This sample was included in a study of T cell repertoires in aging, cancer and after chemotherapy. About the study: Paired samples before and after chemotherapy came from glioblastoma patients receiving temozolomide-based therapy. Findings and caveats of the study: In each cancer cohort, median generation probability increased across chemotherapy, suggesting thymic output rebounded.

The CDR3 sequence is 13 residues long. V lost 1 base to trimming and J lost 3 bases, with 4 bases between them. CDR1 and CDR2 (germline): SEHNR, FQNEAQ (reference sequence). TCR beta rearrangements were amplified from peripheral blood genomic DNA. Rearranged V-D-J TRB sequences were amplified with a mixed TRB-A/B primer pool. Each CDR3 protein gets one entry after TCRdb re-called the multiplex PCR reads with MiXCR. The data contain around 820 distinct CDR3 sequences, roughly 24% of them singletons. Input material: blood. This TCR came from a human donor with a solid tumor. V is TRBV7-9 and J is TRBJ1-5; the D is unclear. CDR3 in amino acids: CASSLGINQPQHF. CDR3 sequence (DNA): TGTGCCAGCAGCTTAGGAATCAATCAGCCCCAGCATTTT.